These T cell receptor beta chains were read from a single sample in a study of control samples from healthy donors and cancer patients. Repertoires were generated with immunoSEQ multiplex PCR, while TCRdb's copy carries only in-frame clones and drops some. There are about 41,000 clones in the sample; around 94% occur only once, and about 24% lies in the top ten. Sequenced: blood. The receptors stem from a man aged 55 to 70 in good health. Each CDR3 is given with its conserved first and last residue. A D gene is named only where the DNA matches it firmly. Clone size appears in some rows only: once, few, many, or a class for an expanded clone.

D,V,J,size,CDR3,DNA
NA,TRBV25-1,TRBJ1-1,NA,CASSNPTNPPNTEAFF,TGTGCCAGCAGTAACCCTACCAACCCCCCGAACACTGAAGCTTTCTTT
TRBD2,TRBV5-6,TRBJ2-1,NA,CASSPPGGSYNEQFF,TGTGCCAGCAGCCCGCCGGGGGGGTCCTACAATGAGCAGTTCTTC
TRBD1,TRBV9,TRBJ1-2,NA,CASSVEGQASGLGYTF,TGTGCCAGCAGCGTAGAAGGACAGGCCTCGGGACTTGGCTACACCTTC
NA,TRBV19,TRBJ1-6,NA,CASSFSEGPLHF,TGTGCCAGTAGTTTCTCCGAGGGACCCCTCCACTTT
TRBD1,TRBV2,TRBJ1-1,NA,CASRRQGALTEAFF,TGTGCCAGCAGGAGACAGGGGGCGCTTACTGAAGCTTTCTTT
NA,TRBV6-5,TRBJ2-4,NA,CASSYSIYPGKNIQYF,TGTGCCAGCAGTTACTCGATATACCCAGGCAAAAACATTCAGTACTTC
NA,TRBV10-2,TRBJ2-5,NA,CASSEERAKETQYF,TGCGCCAGCAGTGAGGAGAGGGCGAAGGAGACCCAGTACTTC
NA,TRBV21-1,TRBJ2-5,NA,CASSPVHHWYF,TGTGCCAGCAGCCCTGTCCATCATTGGTACTTC
NA,TRBV28,TRBJ1-4,NA,CASSSSPGPFNEKLFF,TGTGCCAGCAGTTCTTCTCCCGGGCCGTTTAATGAAAAACTGTTTTTT
NA,TRBV28,TRBJ1-2,NA,CASSLITAFYGYTF,TGTGCCAGCAGTTTAATAACAGCGTTTTATGGCTACACCTTC
NA,TRBV6-6,TRBJ2-1,NA,CASSYDNEQFF,TGTGCCAGCAGTTACGACAATGAGCAGTTCTTC
NA,TRBV7-9,TRBJ2-6,NA,CASSLGTANVLTF,TGTGCCAGCAGCTTGGGGACGGCCAACGTCCTGACTTTC
TRBD2,TRBV9,TRBJ2-1,NA,CASSAPGLAGLNEQFF,TGTGCCAGCAGCGCCCCCGGACTAGCGGGTCTTAATGAGCAGTTCTTC
NA,TRBV3-1/TRBV3-2,TRBJ2-3,NA,CASRRIGGNTQYF,TGTGCCAGCCGTAGGATTGGGGGGAATACGCAGTATTTT
NA,TRBV19,TRBJ2-5,NA,CASSITGTPETQYF,TGTGCCAGTAGTATAACCGGGACCCCCGAGACCCAGTACTTC
TRBD1,TRBV19,TRBJ1-5,NA,CASSTPGQLLNQPQHF,TGTGCCAGTAGTACGCCGGGACAGCTACTCAATCAGCCCCAGCATTTT
NA,TRBV3-1/TRBV3-2,TRBJ1-3,NA,CASSQQGPNGNTIYF,TGTGCCAGCAGCCAGCAGGGACCTAATGGAAACACCATATATTTT
TRBD2,TRBV5-1,TRBJ2-1,NA,CASSRAGVNYNEQFF,TGCGCCAGCAGCCGAGCGGGAGTTAACTACAATGAGCAGTTCTTC
NA,TRBV2,TRBJ1-2,NA,CASREGGRSLSGYTF,TGTGCCAGCAGGGAAGGGGGACGGAGCCTGTCTGGCTACACCTTC
TRBD1,TRBV3-1/TRBV3-2,TRBJ1-1,once,CASSFRTGKGNTEAFF,TGTGCCAGCAGCTTTCGGACAGGGAAGGGGAACACTGAAGCTTTCTTT
TRBD1,TRBV7-9,TRBJ1-5,NA,CASSTTGGDQPQHF,TGTGCCAGCAGCACGACAGGGGGTGATCAGCCCCAGCATTTT
NA,TRBV2,TRBJ1-2,NA,CASIVRLLANYGYTF,TGTGCCAGTATTGTGCGCCTGTTAGCTAACTATGGCTACACCTTC
NA,TRBV19,TRBJ1-2,once,CASSIDGPGTAF,TGTGCCAGTAGTATAGATGGTCCGGGTACCGCCTTC
NA,TRBV5-1,TRBJ2-5,NA,CASSESKETQYF,TGCGCCAGCAGCGAAAGTAAAGAGACCCAGTACTTC
NA,TRBV15,TRBJ2-1,NA,CATSGGGPRRNEQFF,TGTGCCACCAGTGGGGGGGGGCCCAGACGGAATGAGCAGTTCTTC
NA,TRBV4-1,TRBJ1-1,NA,CASSPRRDTEAFF,TGCGCCAGCAGCCCAAGAAGGGACACTGAAGCTTTCTTT
NA,TRBV6-5,TRBJ1-2,NA,CASSSWDTYGYTF,TGTGCCAGCAGTTCTTGGGACACCTATGGCTACACCTTC
TRBD2,TRBV20-1,TRBJ2-3,NA,CSASGDGGSTDTQYF,TGCAGTGCTAGTGGGGACGGGGGGAGCACAGATACGCAGTATTTT
NA,TRBV28,TRBJ1-1,NA,CASSFSGGGTEAFF,TGTGCCAGCAGCTTCTCGGGGGGGGGCACTGAAGCTTTCTTT
TRBD1,TRBV7-9,TRBJ1-5,once,CASSLWATGTRNQPQHF,TGTGCCAGCAGCCTTTGGGCGACAGGGACGCGCAATCAGCCCCAGCATTTT
NA,TRBV10-2,TRBJ1-3,NA,CASSESVVGSGNTIYF,TGCGCCAGCAGTGAGTCGGTGGTCGGCAGTGGAAACACCATATATTTT
NA,TRBV10-2,TRBJ2-2,NA,CASREGSNTGELFF,TGCGCCAGCAGGGAGGGGTCGAACACCGGGGAGCTGTTTTTT
TRBD1,TRBV5-4,TRBJ2-1,NA,CASSSPGQAYNEQFF,TGTGCCAGCAGCTCCCCGGGACAGGCCTACAATGAGCAGTTCTTC
NA,TRBV6-1,TRBJ2-5,NA,CASGSGETQYF,TGTGCCAGCGGCTCCGGGGAGACCCAGTACTTC
TRBD1,TRBV11-2,TRBJ2-3,once,CASSPTGTGLSTDTQYF,TGTGCCAGCAGCCCGACCGGGACAGGGCTAAGCACAGATACGCAGTATTTT
NA,TRBV18,TRBJ2-1,few,CASSLTTGYNEQFF,TGTGCCAGCTCACTCACGACTGGATACAATGAGCAGTTCTTC
NA,TRBV11-3,TRBJ1-1,NA,CASSLRRAGTEAFF,TGTGCCAGCAGCTTACGCAGGGCTGGCACTGAAGCTTTCTTT
TRBD1,TRBV19,TRBJ1-1,NA,CASSLLSTGRTEAFF,TGTGCCAGTAGTTTACTATCGACAGGGAGGACTGAAGCTTTCTTT
TRBD2,TRBV28,TRBJ2-3,NA,CASSLLAGSTDTQYF,TGTGCCAGCAGTTTATTAGCGGGCAGCACAGATACGCAGTATTTT
NA,TRBV3-1/TRBV3-2,TRBJ2-7,NA,CASSHTDRVYEQYF,TGTGCCAGCAGCCACACGGACCGAGTCTACGAGCAGTACTTC
NA,TRBV12-3/TRBV12-4,TRBJ1-5,NA,CASSLAQGQPQHF,TGTGCCAGCAGTTTAGCGCAGGGTCAGCCCCAGCATTTT
NA,TRBV7-2,TRBJ1-5,NA,CASSLGERNQPQHF,TGTGCCAGCAGCTTAGGGGAACGCAATCAGCCCCAGCATTTT
TRBD1,TRBV18,TRBJ2-1,NA,CASSLDRGSYNEQFF,TGTGCCAGCTCACTAGACAGGGGCTCCTACAATGAGCAGTTCTTC
TRBD2,TRBV7-2,TRBJ2-5,NA,CASTGRVGQETQYF,TGTGCCAGCACTGGGAGGGTTGGCCAAGAGACCCAGTACTTC
NA,TRBV10-3,TRBJ1-2,once,CAISEWTAKSNYGYTF,TGTGCCATCAGTGAGTGGACAGCTAAATCTAACTATGGCTACACCTTC
NA,TRBV11-2,TRBJ2-7,NA,CASRRSYEQYF,TGTGCCAGCAGGAGATCCTACGAGCAGTACTTC
TRBD1,TRBV28,TRBJ1-4,NA,CASSELGTANEKLFF,TGTGCCAGCAGCGAACTAGGGACAGCTAATGAAAAACTGTTTTTT
NA,TRBV6-7,TRBJ1-4,few,CASLPGRDTNEKLFF,TGTGCCAGCCTTCCAGGGAGGGATACTAATGAAAAACTGTTTTTT
NA,TRBV11-3,TRBJ2-7,NA,CASSPLQGLYEQYF,TGTGCCAGCAGCCCGCTCCAAGGCCTCTACGAGCAGTACTTC
TRBD1,TRBV10-3,TRBJ2-7,NA,CAISESTGGYEQYF,TGTGCCATCAGTGAGTCGACAGGGGGCTACGAGCAGTACTTC
NA,TRBV6-1,TRBJ1-4,NA,CASSEAVGGFNEKLFF,TGTGCCAGCAGTGAAGCGGTAGGGGGGTTTAATGAAAAACTGTTTTTT
NA,TRBV30,TRBJ2-5,NA,CAWTPRGAGNLETQYF,TGTGCCTGGACCCCACGTGGGGCAGGGAATTTGGAGACCCAGTACTTC
NA,TRBV18,TRBJ1-2,NA,CASSSTVYGYTF,TGTGCCAGCTCTTCTACGGTATATGGCTACACCTTC
NA,TRBV7-2,TRBJ2-7,NA,CASSLLGATYEQYF,TGTGCCAGCAGCTTATTAGGGGCCACCTACGAGCAGTACTTC
TRBD1,TRBV6-5,TRBJ2-2,NA,CASSYGTGGTGELFF,TGTGCCAGCAGTTACGGGACAGGAGGCACCGGGGAGCTGTTTTTT
NA,TRBV6-5,TRBJ1-5,few,CASNPKGTNQPQHF,TGTGCCAGCAACCCCAAGGGGACAAATCAGCCCCAGCATTTT
NA,TRBV18,TRBJ2-7,once,CASSPGPIEQYF,TGTGCCAGCTCACCGGGCCCGATCGAGCAGTACTTC
NA,TRBV5-5,TRBJ2-5,NA,CASTLDLDYIETQYF,TGTGCCAGCACCCTGGACCTCGACTACATAGAGACCCAGTACTTC
NA,TRBV10-3,TRBJ2-3,once,CATTDTDGGPTDTQYF,TGTGCCACCACGGATACTGACGGGGGGCCCACAGATACGCAGTATTTT
TRBD1,TRBV19,TRBJ2-7,NA,CATPKTPGQGFYEQYF,TGTGCCACCCCGAAGACCCCGGGACAGGGTTTCTACGAGCAGTACTTC